The 8 T cell receptor beta chains reported below all come from one sample, sequenced in a study of cytomegalovirus exposure and HLA in healthy donors. TCRdb's table, derived via immunoSEQ multiplex PCR, lists solely in-frame clones and lacks some. This table has 100,000 to 130,000 clones, approximately 94% appearing once. Sequencing used PBMCs. These TCRs come from a woman between 18 and 30 years old in good health and CMV-seronegative.

The CDR3 DNA reads TGCGCCAGCAGCTTGGTCGGGGGGGGAGGAGATACGCAGTATTTT. Protein sequence: CASSLVGGGGDTQYF. The chain uses TRBV5-1 and TRBJ2-3, with 8 bases aligning to TRBD2. CDR3 length: 15 amino acids. The ends lost 0 bases at V and 5 bases at J; junction bases unmatched: 5. Germline-derived CDR1 and CDR2 are SGHRS and YFSETQ. The full variable domain, rest sourced from reference TRBV5-1 and TRBJ2-3, is KAGVTQTPRYLIKTRGQQVTLSCSPISGHRSVSWYQQTPGQGLQFLFEYFSETQRNKGNFPGRFSGRQFSNSRSEMNVSTLELGDSALYLCASSLVGGGGDTQYFGPGTRLTVL.

This chain links TRBV5-4 with TRBJ1-1; D gene unclear. Germline CDR1 is SGHNT and CDR2 is YYREEE (reference sequence). The CDR3 extends over 17 amino acids. The V and J ends lost 2 bases and 7 bases respectively, with 24 bases between them. CDR3 DNA: TGTGCCAGCAGCTTTGACGTCCGGGAGCCTCACTCCAATGAAGCTTTCTTT. Residues: CASSFDVREPHSNEAFF.

The chain combines TRBV19 with TRBJ1-1, with D uncertain. Germline CDR1 LNHDA, CDR2 SQIVND (reference sequence). Trimming stripped 6 bases from V and 1 base from J, with 18 bases between. The CDR3 runs to 16 residues. DNA for the CDR3: TGTGCCAGTAGGATGACCGAGGGAGACGGGAACACTGAAGCTTTCTTT. Translating it yields CASRMTEGDGNTEAFF.

The chain links TRBV5-6 to TRBJ2-1; 7 bases match TRBD1. V shed 4 bases and J 0 bases; nucleotides not matched to a gene: 7. The CDR3 consists of 16 residues. Germline CDR1 SGHDT, CDR2 YYEEEE. The CDR3 protein is CASSRGQPSSYNEQFF. Here the CDR3 DNA reads TGTGCCAGCAGCCGGGGACAGCCTAGCTCCTACAATGAGCAGTTCTTC.

The CDR3, as DNA: TGTGCCAGCAGTTACTCAGGGGGACGGGAGCAGTTCTTC. Translating gives CASSYSGGREQFF. The V gene is TRBV6-5, the J gene TRBJ2-1; a weak D match, TRBD1 (6 bases). Per the germline V gene, CDR1 is MNHEY and CDR2 is SVGAGI. Trimming stripped 0 bases from V and 10 bases from J, with 10 bases between. The CDR3 has 13 amino acids.

This chain joins TRBV15 and TRBJ2-3; a weak D match, TRBD1 (6 bases). Germline V CDR1 and CDR2: LNHNV, YYDKDF (reference sequence). The CDR3 length is 18 residues. V was shortened by 0 bases and J by 1 base, with 17 bases between the two germline ends. CDR3 residues: CATSRDRDIFTRTDTQYF. The CDR3 bases are TGTGCCACCAGCAGAGACCGGGACATTTTTACCCGCACAGATACGCAGTATTTT.

V usage is TRBV27 and J usage is TRBJ2-5; D perhaps matches TRBD2 (7 bases). This CDR3 is 15 amino acids long. Germline CDR1 reads MNHEY; CDR2 reads SMNVEV (reference sequence). V shed 6 bases and J shed 3 bases, with 17 bases lying between them. As DNA, the CDR3 is TGTGCCAGCAGCGGACGTGGGGGGGCCAAAGAGACCCAGTACTTC. Translated: CASSGRGGAKETQYF.

The chain is built from TRBV9 and TRBJ1-4, with D maybe TRBD1 (5 bases). The CDR3 is 14 amino acids. Between the trimmed V and J ends, which lost 5 bases and 6 bases, there was a span of 14 bases. Germline V lookup: CDR1 SGDLS, CDR2 YYNGEE. Here the CDR3 DNA reads TGTGCCAGCAGAAAGGGAACAGGAGATGAAAAACTGTTTTTT. The encoded protein is CASRKGTGDEKLFF.